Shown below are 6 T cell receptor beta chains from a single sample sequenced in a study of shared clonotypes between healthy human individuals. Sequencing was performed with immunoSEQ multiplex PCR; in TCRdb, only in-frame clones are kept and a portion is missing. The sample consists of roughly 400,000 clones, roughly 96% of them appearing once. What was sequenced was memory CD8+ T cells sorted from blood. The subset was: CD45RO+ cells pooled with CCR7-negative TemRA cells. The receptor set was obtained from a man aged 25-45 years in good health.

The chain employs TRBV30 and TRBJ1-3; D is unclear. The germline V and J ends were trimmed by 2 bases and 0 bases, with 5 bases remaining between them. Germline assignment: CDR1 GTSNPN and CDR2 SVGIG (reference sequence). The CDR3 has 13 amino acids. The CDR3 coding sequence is TGTGCCTGGAGTCGCTACTCTGGAAACACCATATATTTT. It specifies CAWSRYSGNTIYF.

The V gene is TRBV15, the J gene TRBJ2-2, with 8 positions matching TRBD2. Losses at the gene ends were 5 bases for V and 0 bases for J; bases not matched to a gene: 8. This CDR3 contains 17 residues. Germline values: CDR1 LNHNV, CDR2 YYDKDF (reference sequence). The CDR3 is CATSVRILAANTGELFF. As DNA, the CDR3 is TGTGCCACCAGCGTCCGAATACTAGCGGCGAACACCGGGGAGCTGTTTTTT.

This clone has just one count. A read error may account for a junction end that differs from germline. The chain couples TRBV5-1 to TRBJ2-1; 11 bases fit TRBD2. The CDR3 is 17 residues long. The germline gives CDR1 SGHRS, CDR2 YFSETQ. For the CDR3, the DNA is TGCGCCAGCGATAAGGGGACCCCAATTCTAGCGGGAGGCGAGCGGTTCTTC. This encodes CASDKGTPILAGGERFF.

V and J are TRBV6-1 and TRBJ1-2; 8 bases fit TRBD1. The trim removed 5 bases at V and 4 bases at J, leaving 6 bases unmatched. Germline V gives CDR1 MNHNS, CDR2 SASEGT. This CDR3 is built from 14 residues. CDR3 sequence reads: CASSWDRRAYGYTF. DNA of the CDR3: TGTGCCAGCAGTTGGGACAGGAGGGCCTATGGCTACACCTTC.

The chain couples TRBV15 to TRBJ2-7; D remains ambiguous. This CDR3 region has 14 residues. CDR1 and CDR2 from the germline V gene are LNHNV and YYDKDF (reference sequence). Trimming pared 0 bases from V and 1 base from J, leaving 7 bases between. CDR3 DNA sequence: TGTGCCACCAGCAGAGATCAGACTTCCTACGAGCAGTACTTC. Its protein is CATSRDQTSYEQYF. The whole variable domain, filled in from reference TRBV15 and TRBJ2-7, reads DAMVIQNPRYQVTQFGKPVTLSCSQTLNHNVMYWYQQKSSQAPKLLFHYYDKDFNNEADTPDNFQSRRPNTSFCFLDIRSPGLGDTAMYLCATSRDQTSYEQYFGPGTRLTVT.

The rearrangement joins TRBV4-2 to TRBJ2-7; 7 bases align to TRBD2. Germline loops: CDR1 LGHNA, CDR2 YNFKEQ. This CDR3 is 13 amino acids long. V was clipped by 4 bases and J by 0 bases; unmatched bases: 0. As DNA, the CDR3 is TGTGCCAGCAGCCTAGCGGGCTCCTACGAGCAGTACTTC. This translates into CASSLAGSYEQYF.